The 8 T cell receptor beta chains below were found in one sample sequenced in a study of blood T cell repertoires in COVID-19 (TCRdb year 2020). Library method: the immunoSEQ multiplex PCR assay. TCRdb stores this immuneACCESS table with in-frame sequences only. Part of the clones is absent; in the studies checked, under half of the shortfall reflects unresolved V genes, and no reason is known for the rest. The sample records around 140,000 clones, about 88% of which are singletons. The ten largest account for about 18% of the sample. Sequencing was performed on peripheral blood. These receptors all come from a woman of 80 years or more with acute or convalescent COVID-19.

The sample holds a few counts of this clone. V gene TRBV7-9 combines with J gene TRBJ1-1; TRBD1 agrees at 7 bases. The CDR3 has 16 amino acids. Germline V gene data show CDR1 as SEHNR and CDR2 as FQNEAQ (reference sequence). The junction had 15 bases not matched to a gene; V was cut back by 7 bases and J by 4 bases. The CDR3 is CASNLREGGMGTEAFF. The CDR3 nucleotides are TGTGCCAGCAACCTTAGGGAAGGGGGCATGGGCACTGAAGCTTTCTTT.

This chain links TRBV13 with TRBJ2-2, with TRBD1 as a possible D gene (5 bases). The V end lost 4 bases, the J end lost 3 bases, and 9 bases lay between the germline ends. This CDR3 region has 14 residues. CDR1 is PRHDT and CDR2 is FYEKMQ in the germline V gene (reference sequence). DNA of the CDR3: TGTGCCAGCAGCTCGGACACCCACACCGGGGAGCTGTTTTTT. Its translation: CASSSDTHTGELFF.

CDR3 sequence reads: CAWSVRRGNTEAFF. The CDR3 region has the DNA TGTGCCTGGAGTGTACGGCGCGGGAACACTGAAGCTTTCTTT. J is TRBJ1-1 and V is TRBV30; no firm D call. This CDR3 has 14 residues. CDR1 is GTSNPN and CDR2 is SVGIG in the germline V gene (reference sequence). V lost 0 bases to trimming and J lost 1 base, with 9 bases between them. Supplemented by reference TRBV30 and TRBJ1-1, the full variable domain reads SQTIHQWPATLVQPVGSPLSLECTVEGTSNPNLYWYRQAAGRGLQLLFYSVGIGQISSEVPQNLSASRPQDRQFILSSKKLLLSDSGFYLCAWSVRRGNTEAFFGQGTRLTVV.

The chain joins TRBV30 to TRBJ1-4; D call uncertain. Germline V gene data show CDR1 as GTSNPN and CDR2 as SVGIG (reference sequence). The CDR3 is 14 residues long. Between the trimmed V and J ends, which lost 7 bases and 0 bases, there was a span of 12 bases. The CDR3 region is CAFFDRATNEKLFF. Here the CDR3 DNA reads TGTGCCTTCTTCGACCGGGCAACTAATGAAAAACTGTTTTTT.

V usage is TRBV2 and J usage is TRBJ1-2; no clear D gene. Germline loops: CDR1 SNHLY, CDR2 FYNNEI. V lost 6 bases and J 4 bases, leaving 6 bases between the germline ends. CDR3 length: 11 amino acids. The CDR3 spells CASSGGYGYTF. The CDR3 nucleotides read TGTGCCAGCAGCGGCGGCTATGGCTACACCTTC.

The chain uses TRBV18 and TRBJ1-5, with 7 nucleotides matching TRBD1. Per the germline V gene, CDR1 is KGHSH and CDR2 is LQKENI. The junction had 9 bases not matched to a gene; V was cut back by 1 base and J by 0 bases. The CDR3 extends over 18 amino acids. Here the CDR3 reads CASSPLGRGSSSNQPQHF. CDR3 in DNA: TGTGCCAGCTCACCACTGGGCAGGGGGTCCTCTAGCAATCAGCCCCAGCATTTT.

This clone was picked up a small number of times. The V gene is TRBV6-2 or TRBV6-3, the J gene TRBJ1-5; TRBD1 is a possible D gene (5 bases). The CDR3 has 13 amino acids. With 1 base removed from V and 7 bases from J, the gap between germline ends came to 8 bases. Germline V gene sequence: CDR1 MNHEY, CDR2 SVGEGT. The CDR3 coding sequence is TGTGCCAGCAGTTACTGGGCAGGGCAGCCCCAGCATTTT. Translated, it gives CASSYWAGQPQHF.

CDR3 bases: TGTGCCAGCAGCTTATTAAGAGGCCAGCGACAAGAGACCCAGTACTTC. Protein sequence: CASSLLRGQRQETQYF. The chain combines TRBV7-2 with TRBJ2-5; D is ambiguous. This CDR3 comprises 16 residues. Germline loops: CDR1 SGHTA, CDR2 FQGNSA. V was cut by 2 bases and J by 2 bases, with 15 bases left in between. Together with reference TRBV7-2 and TRBJ2-5, the CDR3 gives the full variable domain: GAGVSQSPSNKVTEKGKDVELRCDPISGHTALYWYRQSLGQGLEFLIYFQGNSAPDKSGLPSDRFSAERTGGSVSTLTIQRTQQEDSAVYLCASSLLRGQRQETQYFGPGTRLLVL.